This TCR beta chain is drawn from a study of cytomegalovirus exposure and HLA in healthy donors. Study observations and caveats: Among donors in an Asian-associated ancestry cluster, a later analysis reportedly found fewer N-insertions than the roughly 610-donor mean. Associated with cytomegalovirus, according to the listing, were 150 to 200 TCR beta chains.

The study ran its PCR with 60 Vbeta and 13 Jbeta primers. In the authors' workflow: A follow-up analysis tallied 60 million to 85 million unique TCR beta chains, roughly 11 million shared. Sequencing used immunoSEQ multiplex PCR; TCRdb keeps in-frame clones, though not all of them. Clone size and V and J calls were adopted from that table, with D and trimming inferred from the DNA. Among about 130,000 clones listed, roughly 80% were seen once. Concerning this clone itself: Its antigen is not known.

The CDR3 covers 15 residues. Trimming took 4 bases from V and 7 from J, leaving 17 bases between them. CDR1 and CDR2 from the germline V gene are LNHDA and SQIVND (reference sequence). The clonotype originates from a man aged 18-30 years in good health and CMV-seropositive. The chain links TRBV19 to TRBJ2-1; D is perhaps TRBD2 (6 bases). Sequenced input: PBMCs. The CDR3 protein is CASSRTGTEGNEQFF. CDR3 DNA: TGTGCCAGTAGTAGAACCGGGACGGAGGGGAATGAGCAGTTCTTC.